This TCR beta chain is from a study of beta chain features in type 1 diabetes. General study findings and limits: Patients showed naive, central memory and Treg TCRB repertoires that appeared more similar than those of healthy donors.

As every portion of the isolated RNA was reverse transcribed, the sequencing read expressed TCRB transcripts. Using immunoSEQ multiplex PCR, the repertoire was profiled, and TCRdb retains in-frame clones only, with some absent. Among 200,000 to 250,000 clones, 68% were seen once, and the ten largest hold around 0.05%. Looked up from germline, CDR1 is MGHDK and CDR2 is SYGVNS. Trimming took off 7 bases at V and 3 bases at J, with 10 bases between the two ends. The CDR3 totals 12 residues. Remarks on this clone: The antigen is unknown.

The specimen was naive CD4+ T cells from blood. The TCR originated in a man aged 30-40 years in good health. This chain connects TRBV25-1 to TRBJ2-7; perhaps TRBD2 as D (5 bases). The CDR3 loop reads CASTSSFYEQYF. The CDR3 DNA reads as TGTGCCAGCACTAGCAGCTTCTACGAGCAGTACTTC.